The next 29 T cell receptor beta chains were all read from a single sample in a study of blood T cell repertoires in COVID-19. This table comes from immunoSEQ multiplex PCR, and its TCRdb copy is limited to in-frame clones, with some not included. Here the sample spans approximately 52,000 clones, roughly 89% being singletons. The specimen was peripheral blood. These receptors came from a man aged 60-69 years with active COVID-19.

The chain combines TRBV6-2 or TRBV6-3 with TRBJ2-7; TRBD1 aligns across 7 bases. This CDR3 contains 14 residues. J was trimmed by 3 bases and V by 5 bases; bases with no gene match: 7. Germline CDR1 MNHEY, CDR2 SVGEGT. The CDR3 DNA reads as TGTGCCAGCAGTGACCGGGACAGAATCTACGAGCAGTACTTC. Its protein product is CASSDRDRIYEQYF.

The V and J genes are TRBV15 and TRBJ2-2; D is unclear. Germline CDR1 LNHNV, CDR2 YYDKDF (reference sequence). CDR3 length: 15 residues. V gave up 4 bases and J gave up 5 bases, with 14 bases separating them. The CDR3 nucleotides are TGTGCCACCAGCACAGCCACCACAGTGACCGGGGAGCTGTTTTTT. Amino acids: CATSTATTVTGELFF.

J is TRBJ1-5 and V is TRBV2; 10 nucleotides line up with TRBD1. Germline V CDR1 and CDR2: SNHLY, FYNNEI. This CDR3 has 15 residues. Trimming took 5 bases from V and 2 from J; bases not matched to a gene: 3. In nucleotides, the CDR3 is TGTGCCAGCAGTTTGACAGGGGGCGGCAATCAGCCCCAGCATTTT. It translates to CASSLTGGGNQPQHF.

The CDR3 coding sequence is TGTGCCAGCAGTTACGTCCAGGGACAGGTCACAGATACGCAGTATTTT. Translating it yields CASSYVQGQVTDTQYF. The genes are TRBV6-2 or TRBV6-3 and TRBJ2-3, with 8 bases lining up with TRBD1. CDR3 size: 16 residues. The J segment lost 2 bases and the V segment lost 2 bases, leaving 6 bases of the junction unmatched. Germline-derived CDR1 and CDR2 are MNHEY and SVGEGT.

V and J are TRBV7-3 and TRBJ2-7; the D gene is possibly TRBD2 (5 bases). Trimming cost V 2 bases and J 6 bases, with 8 bases left between them. The CDR3 covers 12 residues. Per the germline V gene, CDR1 is SGHTA and CDR2 is FQGTGA. CDR3 protein: CASSLEAGEQYF. As DNA, the CDR3 is TGTGCCAGCAGCTTAGAGGCGGGCGAGCAGTACTTC.

The chain is built from TRBV21-1 and TRBJ2-3; the table's D call of TRBD2 was not tested on the DNA. TRBV21-1 is termed a pseudogene. The CDR3 sequence is 17 residues long. CDR3 in amino acids: CASSKVRRGSEADTQYF. The DNA for the CDR3 is TGTGCCAGCAGCAAAGTTCGTCGGGGGAGTGAGGCAGATACGCAGTATTTT.

The chain is built from TRBV7-9 and TRBJ2-3; 12 nucleotides align to TRBD2. The CDR3 runs to 15 residues. The germline V gene encodes CDR1 SEHNR and CDR2 FQNEAQ (reference sequence). V dropped 5 bases and J dropped 5; count of bases not matched to a gene: 5. CDR3 region: CASSPSGRGEDTQYF. The CDR3 nucleotides are TGTGCCAGCAGCCCTAGCGGGAGGGGGGAAGATACGCAGTATTTT.

V and J are TRBV20-1 and TRBJ2-1; D ambiguous. From germline, CDR1 is DFQATT and CDR2 SNEGSKA (reference sequence). The germline V and J ends were trimmed by 4 bases and 4 bases, with 2 bases remaining between them. This CDR3 contains 10 residues. The DNA for the CDR3 is TGCAGTGCTACTTACAATGAGCAGTTCTTC. This encodes CSATYNEQFF.

The CDR3 here is CASSLGQGRVDTQYF. In DNA, the CDR3 is TGTGCCAGCAGCTTGGGACAGGGAAGGGTAGATACGCAGTATTTT. The chain recombines TRBV5-4 with TRBJ2-3, with TRBD1 matching over 7 bases. The length of the CDR3 is 15 residues. V was pared by 0 bases and J by 5 bases, with 6 bases of the junction left unmatched. Germline V gives CDR1 SGHNT, CDR2 YYREEE (reference sequence).

CDR3 DNA sequence: TGTGCCAGCAGCCCCTCGTCCACCGGGGGCTACACCTTC. Translated: CASSPSSTGGYTF. The rearrangement uses TRBV3-1 (or the pseudogene TRBV3-2) and TRBJ1-2; no definite D call. CDR3 length: 13 residues. Germline-derived CDR1 and CDR2 are LGHDT and YNNKEL (reference sequence). V lost 4 bases, J lost 8 bases, and 14 bases lay in between.

V is TRBV23-1 and J is TRBJ1-1, with no clear D. TRBV23-1 is an ORF, and what it does is uncertain. Trimming left V 1 base short and J 5 bases short, with 11 bases between. This CDR3 is built from 14 residues. The CDR3 region has the DNA TGCGCCAGCAGTCAATACGTAGGGAGTACTGAAGCTTTCTTT. Encoded protein: CASSQYVGSTEAFF.

The chain employs TRBV19 and TRBJ1-5; 8 nucleotides line up with TRBD1. This CDR3 comprises 13 residues. V lost 6 bases to trimming and J lost 6 bases; unmatched junction nucleotides: 4. Germline CDR1 LNHDA, CDR2 SQIVND (reference sequence). CDR3 sequence reads: CASSDQGAQPQHF. The CDR3, as DNA: TGTGCCAGTAGCGATCAGGGGGCTCAGCCCCAGCATTTT.

J is TRBJ2-5 and V is TRBV18; D remains ambiguous. CDR1 and CDR2 from the germline V gene are KGHSH and LQKENI. The CDR3 is made up of 14 amino acids. V was clipped by 0 bases and J by 1 base, with 6 bases between them. The CDR3 sequence: CASSPPNSQETQYF. CDR3 coding DNA: TGTGCCAGCTCACCACCCAACAGCCAAGAGACCCAGTACTTC.

The chain is built from TRBV6-6 and TRBJ2-7; the D is unclear. The CDR3 is 13 residues long. The germline gives CDR1 MNHNY, CDR2 SVGAGI (reference sequence). V was pared by 4 bases and J by 4 bases, with 11 bases between. CDR3 nucleotides: TGTGCCAGCAGTTCCCCTCAGGCGTACGAGCAGTACTTC. This translates into CASSSPQAYEQYF.

The V and J genes are TRBV28 and TRBJ1-2, with 10 bases fitting TRBD1. Germline-derived CDR1 and CDR2 are MDHEN and SYDVKM. The CDR3 is 16 residues long. With V trimmed by 5 bases and J by 4 bases, 10 bases remained unmatched. CDR3 in DNA: TGTGCCAGCAGTCTGACAGGGGGCCCCTCTGGCTATGGCTACACCTTC. It yields the protein CASSLTGGPSGYGYTF.

V is TRBV11-3 and J is TRBJ2-5; no definite D call. Germline V gene lookup returns CDR1 SGHNT and CDR2 YENEEA. The CDR3 is 12 amino acids. Trimming stripped 0 bases from V and 4 bases from J, with 3 bases between. This CDR3 is CASSLDGETQYF. DNA for the CDR3: TGTGCCAGCAGCTTAGACGGAGAGACCCAGTACTTC.

The rearrangement joins TRBV9 to TRBJ2-2; 13 bases line up with TRBD2. There are 16 residues in the CDR3. Germline loops: CDR1 SGDLS, CDR2 YYNGEE. J gave up 6 bases and V 0 bases, and 2 bases lay outside the gene matches. The CDR3 DNA follows: TGTGCCAGCAGCGTAGGTGGACTAGCGGGAGCCGGGGAGCTGTTTTTT. Amino acids: CASSVGGLAGAGELFF.

The rearrangement joins TRBV6-1 to TRBJ2-3, with a weak D call TRBD2 (5 bases). Deletions cut 3 bases from V and 3 bases from J, with 16 bases between. In germline, CDR1 is MNHNS, CDR2 SASEGT. The CDR3 has 16 residues. In DNA, the CDR3 is TGTGCCAGCAGTGACACCAGCGTAGCGTTTACAGATACGCAGTATTTT. This codes for CASSDTSVAFTDTQYF.

This chain joins TRBV7-2 and TRBJ1-1; D possibly corresponds to TRBD1 (5 bases). The CDR3 has 16 residues. Germline V gene lookup returns CDR1 SGHTA and CDR2 FQGNSA. V gave up 1 base and J gave up 0 bases, with 12 bases separating them. The CDR3 DNA sequence: TGTGCCAGCAGCTTAGTCCCAGGGCTCATGAACACTGAAGCTTTCTTT. Protein product: CASSLVPGLMNTEAFF.

The rearrangement uses TRBV6-5 and TRBJ1-2; D possibly corresponds to TRBD1 (6 bases). Trimming cost V 2 bases and J 3 bases, with 13 bases left between them. Looked up from germline, CDR1 is MNHEY and CDR2 is SVGAGI. The length of the CDR3 is 15 residues. The CDR3 is CASSYGGAQYYGYTF. In DNA, the CDR3 is TGTGCCAGCAGTTACGGGGGGGCTCAATACTATGGCTACACCTTC.

The chain couples TRBV7-3 to TRBJ2-1; D is perhaps TRBD2 (5 bases). CDR1 is SGHTA, CDR2 FQGTGA, per germline. The CDR3 sequence is 13 residues long. V was cut by 5 bases and J by 8 bases, with 13 bases left in between. CDR3 residues: CASSLSSFDEQFF. CDR3 sequence (DNA): TGTGCCAGCAGCCTGTCTAGCTTCGATGAGCAGTTCTTC.

Concerning this clone itself: The junction departs from the called germline gene at one end, perhaps through a read error. The J gene is TRBJ1-2, the V gene TRBV9, with unresolved D. Germline assignment: CDR1 SGDLS and CDR2 YYNGEE. The CDR3 is 15 residues long. The CDR3 loop reads CASSPRGSPDYGYTF. The CDR3 DNA reads as TGTGCCAGCAGCCCAAGAGGGTCTCCGGACTACGGCTACACCTTC. The entire variable domain, with the rest obtained from reference TRBV9 and TRBJ1-2, is as follows: DSGVTQTPKHLITATGQRVTLRCSPRSGDLSVYWYQQSLDQGLQFLIQYYNGEERAKGNILERFSAQQFPDLHSELNLSSLELGDSALYFCASSPRGSPDYGYTFGSGTRLTVV.

The rearrangement joins TRBV6-2 or TRBV6-3 to TRBJ2-1, with a weak D call TRBD1 (6 bases). This CDR3 has 14 amino acids. V shed 5 bases and J shed 2 bases, with 10 bases lying between them. Germline CDR1 is MNHEY and CDR2 is SVGEGT. The CDR3 spells CASSGGQTYNEQFF. The DNA of the CDR3 is TGTGCCAGCAGTGGGGGACAAACCTACAATGAGCAGTTCTTC.

The V call is TRBV2, the J call TRBJ2-6; TRBD2 matches 9 bases. V shed 2 bases, J shed 2 bases, and the junction held 4 bases outside the gene matches. The germline V gene encodes CDR1 SNHLY and CDR2 FYNNEI. CDR3 length: 17 residues. CDR3 loop: CASSEIAGVTGANVLTF. Written as DNA, the CDR3 is TGTGCCAGCAGTGAAATAGCGGGAGTAACTGGGGCCAACGTCCTGACTTTC.

The chain links TRBV7-2 to TRBJ2-4, with a possible D match to TRBD2 (6 bases). The CDR3 is 15 amino acids. The germline V gene has CDR1 SGHTA and CDR2 FQGNSA. Trimming removed 5 bases at V and 5 bases at J, with 16 bases between. Here the CDR3 reads CASSPTQGGENIQYF. In nucleotides, the CDR3 is TGTGCCAGCAGCCCCACGCAGGGAGGAGAAAACATTCAGTACTTC.

The chain carries TRBV11-3 and TRBJ2-5; D uncertain. This CDR3 contains 13 residues. Germline V lookup: CDR1 SGHNT, CDR2 YENEEA. Trimming took 1 base from V and 4 from J, leaving 7 bases between them. The CDR3 nucleotides are TGTGCCAGCAGCTTAGGGAGAGGAGAGACCCAGTACTTC. Translation gives CASSLGRGETQYF.

This clone was seen only once. The chain links TRBV2 to TRBJ2-7, with TRBD2 identical over 13 bases. The germline CDR1 and CDR2 sequences are SNHLY and FYNNEI. This CDR3 is 19 amino acids long. The junction had 12 bases not matched to a gene; V was cut back by 3 bases and J by 1 base. The CDR3 here is CASSDSTPWTSGRSYEQYF. The CDR3 bases are TGTGCCAGCAGTGACTCTACTCCCTGGACTAGCGGGAGATCCTACGAGCAGTACTTC. The full variable domain, completed using reference TRBV2 and TRBJ2-7, is EPEVTQTPSHQVTQMGQEVILRCVPISNHLYFYWYRQILGQKVEFLVSFYNNEISEKSEIFDDQFSVERPDGSNFTLKIRSTKLEDSAMYFCASSDSTPWTSGRSYEQYFGPGTRLTVT.

The CDR3 coding sequence is TGTGCCAGCAAACTAGCGGGTGGTGGGGCTGAGCAGTTCTTC. This translates into CASKLAGGGAEQFF. The V and J genes are TRBV6-5 and TRBJ2-1; TRBD2 aligns across 9 bases. CDR1 is MNHEY and CDR2 is SVGAGI in the germline V gene. The J segment lost 9 bases and the V segment lost 7 bases, leaving 10 bases of the junction unmatched. This CDR3 is 14 amino acids long.

The rearrangement links TRBV4-2 to TRBJ2-1, with 7 bases lining up with TRBD1. Germline-derived CDR1 and CDR2 are LGHNA and YNFKEQ. V shed 4 bases and J 6 bases; nucleotides not matched to a gene: 15. This CDR3 comprises 17 residues. Here the CDR3 reads CASSPTYHRGLVNEQFF. CDR3 nucleotides: TGTGCCAGCAGCCCCACCTACCACAGGGGTTTGGTCAATGAGCAGTTCTTC.